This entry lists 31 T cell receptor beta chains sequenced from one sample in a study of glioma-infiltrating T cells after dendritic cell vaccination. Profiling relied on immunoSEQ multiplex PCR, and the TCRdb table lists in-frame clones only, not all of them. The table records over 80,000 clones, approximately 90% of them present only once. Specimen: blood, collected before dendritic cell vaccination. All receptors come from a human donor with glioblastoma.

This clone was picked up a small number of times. CDR3 protein: CASSPYVQGANTEAFF. The DNA for the CDR3 is TGTGCCAGCTCACCGTACGTACAGGGGGCAAACACTGAAGCTTTCTTT. The J gene is TRBJ1-1, the V gene TRBV18; TRBD1 aligns across 9 bases. The CDR3 has 16 amino acids. Germline V gene sequence: CDR1 KGHSH, CDR2 LQKENI. The V and J ends lost 3 bases and 2 bases, in that order; junction bases with no gene match: 7.

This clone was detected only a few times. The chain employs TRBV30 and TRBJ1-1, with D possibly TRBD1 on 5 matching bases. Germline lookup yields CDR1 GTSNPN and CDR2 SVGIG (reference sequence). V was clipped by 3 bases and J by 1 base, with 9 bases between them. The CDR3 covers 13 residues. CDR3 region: CAWRRTTNTEAFF. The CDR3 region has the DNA TGTGCCTGGAGGCGGACAACGAACACTGAAGCTTTCTTT.

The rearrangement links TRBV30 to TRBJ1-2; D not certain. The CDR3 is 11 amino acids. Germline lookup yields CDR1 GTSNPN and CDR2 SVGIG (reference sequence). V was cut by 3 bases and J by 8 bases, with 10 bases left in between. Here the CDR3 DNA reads TGTGCCTGGAGCTTTGGGGAGGGCTACACCTTC. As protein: CAWSFGEGYTF.

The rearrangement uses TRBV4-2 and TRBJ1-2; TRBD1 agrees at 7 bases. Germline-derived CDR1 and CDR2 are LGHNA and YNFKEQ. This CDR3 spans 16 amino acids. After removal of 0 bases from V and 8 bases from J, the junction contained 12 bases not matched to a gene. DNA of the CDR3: TGTGCCAGCAGCCAAGATCCTGGACAGGCTTTAACGGGCTACACCTTC. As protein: CASSQDPGQALTGYTF.

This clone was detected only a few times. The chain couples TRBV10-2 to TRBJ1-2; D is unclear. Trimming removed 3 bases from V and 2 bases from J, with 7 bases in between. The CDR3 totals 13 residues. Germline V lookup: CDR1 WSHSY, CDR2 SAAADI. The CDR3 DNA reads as TGCGCCAGCAGTGACACGGAGAACTATGGCTACACCTTC. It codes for CASSDTENYGYTF.

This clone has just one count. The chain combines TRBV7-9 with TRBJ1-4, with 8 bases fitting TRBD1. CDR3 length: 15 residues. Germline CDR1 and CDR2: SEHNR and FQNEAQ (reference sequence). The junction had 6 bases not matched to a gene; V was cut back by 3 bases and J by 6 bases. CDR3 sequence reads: CASSFTDREDEKLFF. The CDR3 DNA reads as TGTGCCAGCAGCTTTACGGACAGGGAAGATGAAAAACTGTTTTTT.

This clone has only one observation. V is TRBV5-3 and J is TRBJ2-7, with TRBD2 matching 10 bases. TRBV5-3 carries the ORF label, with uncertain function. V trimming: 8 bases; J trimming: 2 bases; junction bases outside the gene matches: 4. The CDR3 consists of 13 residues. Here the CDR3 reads CARVLAGTYEQYF. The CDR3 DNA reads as TGTGCCAGGGTACTAGCGGGGACCTACGAGCAGTACTTC.

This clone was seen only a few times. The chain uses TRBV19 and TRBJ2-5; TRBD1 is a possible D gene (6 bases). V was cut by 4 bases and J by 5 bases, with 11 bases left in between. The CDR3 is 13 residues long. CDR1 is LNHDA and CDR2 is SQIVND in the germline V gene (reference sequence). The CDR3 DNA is TGTGCCAGTAGTACAGGGGTTTGGGAGACCCAGTACTTC. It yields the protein CASSTGVWETQYF.

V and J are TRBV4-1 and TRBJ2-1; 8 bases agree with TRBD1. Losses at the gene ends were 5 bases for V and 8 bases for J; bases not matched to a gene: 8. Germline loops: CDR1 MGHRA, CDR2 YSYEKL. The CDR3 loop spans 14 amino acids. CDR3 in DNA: TGCGCCAGCAGCTTCGACAGGGGAGTGGATGAGCAGTTCTTC. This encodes CASSFDRGVDEQFF.

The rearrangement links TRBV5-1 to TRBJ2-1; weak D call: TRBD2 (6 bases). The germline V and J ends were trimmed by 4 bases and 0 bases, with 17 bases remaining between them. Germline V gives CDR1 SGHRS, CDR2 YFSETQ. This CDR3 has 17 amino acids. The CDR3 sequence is CASSPLLSGSSYNEQFF. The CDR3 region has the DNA TGCGCCAGCAGCCCACTTCTTAGCGGAAGCTCCTACAATGAGCAGTTCTTC. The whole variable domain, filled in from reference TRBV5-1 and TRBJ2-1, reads KAGVTQTPRYLIKTRGQQVTLSCSPISGHRSVSWYQQTPGQGLQFLFEYFSETQRNKGNFPGRFSGRQFSNSRSEMNVSTLELGDSALYLCASSPLLSGSSYNEQFFGPGTRLTVL.

The CDR3 DNA follows: TGTGCCACCAGCAGAGATAGGAGACTAGAAGGGGCCGGGGAGCTGTTTTTT. Its translation: CATSRDRRLEGAGELFF. This rearrangement joins TRBV15 to TRBJ2-2, with a tentative D call TRBD2 (6 bases). V was trimmed by 0 bases and J by 6 bases, leaving 17 bases between them. The V gene's germline CDR1 is LNHNV and CDR2 YYDKDF (reference sequence). The CDR3 runs 17 residues.

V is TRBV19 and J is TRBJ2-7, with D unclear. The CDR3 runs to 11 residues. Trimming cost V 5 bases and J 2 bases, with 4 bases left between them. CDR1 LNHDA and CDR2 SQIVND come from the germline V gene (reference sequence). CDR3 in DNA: TGTGCCAGTAGTTCGGCCTACGAGCAGTACTTC. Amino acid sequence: CASSSAYEQYF.

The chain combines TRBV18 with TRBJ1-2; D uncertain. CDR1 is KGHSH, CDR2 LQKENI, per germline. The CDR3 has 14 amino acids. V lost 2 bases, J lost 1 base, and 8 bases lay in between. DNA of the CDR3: TGTGCCAGCTCACCAGCCACCTATAACTATGGCTACACCTTC. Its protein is CASSPATYNYGYTF.

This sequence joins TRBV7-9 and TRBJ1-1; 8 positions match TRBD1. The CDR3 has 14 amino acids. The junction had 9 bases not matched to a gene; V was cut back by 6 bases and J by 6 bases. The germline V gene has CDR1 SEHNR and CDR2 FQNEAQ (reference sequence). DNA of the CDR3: TGTGCCAGCAGACAAATCAGGGGGCACTCTGAAGCTTTCTTT. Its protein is CASRQIRGHSEAFF.

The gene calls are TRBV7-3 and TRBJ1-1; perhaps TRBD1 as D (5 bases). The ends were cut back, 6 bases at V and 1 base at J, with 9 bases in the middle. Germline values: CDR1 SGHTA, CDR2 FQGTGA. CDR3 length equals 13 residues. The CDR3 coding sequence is TGTGCCAGCAGAGCCAGGGAGAACACTGAAGCTTTCTTT. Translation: CASRARENTEAFF.

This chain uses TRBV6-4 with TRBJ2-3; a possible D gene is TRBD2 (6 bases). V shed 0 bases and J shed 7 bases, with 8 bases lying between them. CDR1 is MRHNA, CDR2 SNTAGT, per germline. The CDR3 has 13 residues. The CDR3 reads CASSDSGGNTQYF. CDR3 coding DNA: TGTGCCAGCAGTGACTCGGGGGGTAATACGCAGTATTTT.

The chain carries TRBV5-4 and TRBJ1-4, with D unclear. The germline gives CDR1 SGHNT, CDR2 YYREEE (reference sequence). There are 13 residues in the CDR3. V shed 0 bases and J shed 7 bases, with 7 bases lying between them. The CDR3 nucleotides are TGTGCCAGCAGCTTGGGAGGAGGTGAAAAACTGTTTTTT. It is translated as CASSLGGGEKLFF.

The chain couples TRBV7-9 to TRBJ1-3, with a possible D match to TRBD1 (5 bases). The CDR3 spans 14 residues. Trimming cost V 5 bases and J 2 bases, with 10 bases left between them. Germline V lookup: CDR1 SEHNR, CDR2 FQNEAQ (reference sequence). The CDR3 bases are TGTGCCAGCAGCCCGGGGGAGACTGGAAACACCATATATTTT. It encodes CASSPGETGNTIYF.

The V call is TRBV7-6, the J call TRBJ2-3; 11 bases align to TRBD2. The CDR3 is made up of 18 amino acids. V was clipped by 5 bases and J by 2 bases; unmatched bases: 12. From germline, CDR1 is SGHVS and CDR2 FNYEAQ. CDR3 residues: CASSAMTGTSGFTDTQYF. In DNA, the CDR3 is TGTGCCAGCAGCGCCATGACCGGGACTAGCGGATTCACAGATACGCAGTATTTT.

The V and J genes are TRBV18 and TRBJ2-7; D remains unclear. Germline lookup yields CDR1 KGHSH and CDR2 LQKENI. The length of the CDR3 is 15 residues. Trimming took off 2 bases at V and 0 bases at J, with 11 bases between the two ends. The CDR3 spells CASSPDLGGSYEQYF. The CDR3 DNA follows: TGTGCCAGCTCACCAGATCTCGGCGGCTCCTACGAGCAGTACTTC. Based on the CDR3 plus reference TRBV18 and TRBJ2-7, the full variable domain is NAGVMQNPRHLVRRRGQEARLRCSPMKGHSHVYWYRQLPEEGLKFMVYLQKENIIDESGMPKERFSAEFPKEGPSILRIQQVVRGDSAAYFCASSPDLGGSYEQYFGPGTRLTVT.

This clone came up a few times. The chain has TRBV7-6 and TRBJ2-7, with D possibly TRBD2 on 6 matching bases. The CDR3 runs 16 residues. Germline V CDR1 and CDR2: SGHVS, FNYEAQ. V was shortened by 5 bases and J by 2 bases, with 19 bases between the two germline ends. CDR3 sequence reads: CASSPPPRGGAYEQYF. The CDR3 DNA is TGTGCCAGCAGCCCGCCCCCCCGGGGAGGCGCCTACGAGCAGTACTTC.

Written as DNA, the CDR3 is TGTGCCAGCAGTACCCTCCTCCAGGAGACCCAGTACTTC. It encodes CASSTLLQETQYF. This rearrangement joins TRBV2 to TRBJ2-5; D remains ambiguous. The V end lost 5 bases, the J end lost 5 bases, and 12 bases lay between the germline ends. This CDR3 comprises 13 residues. Germline V gene lookup returns CDR1 SNHLY and CDR2 FYNNEI.

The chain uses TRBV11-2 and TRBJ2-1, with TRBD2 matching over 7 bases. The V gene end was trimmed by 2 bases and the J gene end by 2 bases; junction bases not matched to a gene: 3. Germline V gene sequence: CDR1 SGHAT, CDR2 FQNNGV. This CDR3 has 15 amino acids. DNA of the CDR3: TGTGCCAGCAGCTTAAGACTAGCTACCTACAATGAGCAGTTCTTC. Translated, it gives CASSLRLATYNEQFF. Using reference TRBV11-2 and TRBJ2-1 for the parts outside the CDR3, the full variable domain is EAGVAQSPRYKIIEKRQSVAFWCNPISGHATLYWYQQILGQGPKLLIQFQNNGVVDDSQLPKDRFSAERLKGVDSTLKIQPAKLEDSAVYLCASSLRLATYNEQFFGPGTRLTVL.

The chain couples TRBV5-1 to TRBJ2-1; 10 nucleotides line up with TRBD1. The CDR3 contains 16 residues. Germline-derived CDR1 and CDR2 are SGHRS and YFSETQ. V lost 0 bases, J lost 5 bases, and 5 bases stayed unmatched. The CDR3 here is CASSLGLGQGHNEQFF. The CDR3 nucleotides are TGCGCCAGCAGCTTGGGTCTGGGACAGGGGCACAATGAGCAGTTCTTC.

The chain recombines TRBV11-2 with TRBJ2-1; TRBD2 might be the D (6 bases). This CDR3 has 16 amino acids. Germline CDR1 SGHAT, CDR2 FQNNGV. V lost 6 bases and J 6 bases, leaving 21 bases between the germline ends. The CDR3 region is CASSYGIPKGGNEQFF. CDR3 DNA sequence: TGTGCCAGCAGTTACGGGATCCCCAAGGGAGGCAATGAGCAGTTCTTC.

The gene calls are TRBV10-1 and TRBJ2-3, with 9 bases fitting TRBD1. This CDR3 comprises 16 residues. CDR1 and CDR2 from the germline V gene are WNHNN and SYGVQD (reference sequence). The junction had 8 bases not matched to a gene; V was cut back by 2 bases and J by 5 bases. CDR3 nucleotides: TGCGCCAGCAGTGAGGGGACAGGGTCAATATTAGATACGCAGTATTTT. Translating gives CASSEGTGSILDTQYF.

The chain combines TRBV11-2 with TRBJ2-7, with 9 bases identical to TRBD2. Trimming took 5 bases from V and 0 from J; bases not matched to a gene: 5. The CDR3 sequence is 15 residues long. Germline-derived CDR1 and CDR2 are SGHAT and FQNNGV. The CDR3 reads CASSPLAGSSYEQYF. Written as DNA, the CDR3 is TGTGCCAGCAGCCCGCTAGCGGGGAGCTCCTACGAGCAGTACTTC.

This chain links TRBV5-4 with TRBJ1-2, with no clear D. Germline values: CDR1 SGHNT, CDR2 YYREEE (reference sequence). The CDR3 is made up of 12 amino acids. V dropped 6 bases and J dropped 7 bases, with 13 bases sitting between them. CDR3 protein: CASNSRESGYTF. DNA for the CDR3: TGTGCCAGCAACTCTCGGGAATCTGGCTACACCTTC.

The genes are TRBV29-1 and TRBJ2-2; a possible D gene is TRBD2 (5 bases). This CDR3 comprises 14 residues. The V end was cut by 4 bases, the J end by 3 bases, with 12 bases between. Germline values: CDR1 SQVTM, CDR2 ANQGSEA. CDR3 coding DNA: TGCAGCGTTGGGGAGTTTGGGGACACCGGGGAGCTGTTTTTT. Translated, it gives CSVGEFGDTGELFF.

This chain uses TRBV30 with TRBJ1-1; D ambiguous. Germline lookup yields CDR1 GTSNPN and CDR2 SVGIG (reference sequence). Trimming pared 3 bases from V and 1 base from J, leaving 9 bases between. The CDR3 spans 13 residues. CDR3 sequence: CAWSLGGNTEAFF. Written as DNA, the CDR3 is TGTGCCTGGAGCCTAGGAGGGAACACTGAAGCTTTCTTT.

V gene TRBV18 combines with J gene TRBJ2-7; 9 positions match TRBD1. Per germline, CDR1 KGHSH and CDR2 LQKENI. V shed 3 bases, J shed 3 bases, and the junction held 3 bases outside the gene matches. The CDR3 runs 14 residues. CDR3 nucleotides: TGTGCCAGCTCACCGGGGACAGGGTTCTACGAGCAGTACTTC. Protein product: CASSPGTGFYEQYF.